This T cell receptor (beta chain) emerged from a study of blood T cell repertoires in COVID-19. Turning to the study itself: Samples representing acute and convalescent COVID-19 were sourced from the United States, Italy and Spain. Sources were T cells, B-cell-depleted T cells, or PBMCs; the material itself was cDNA or gDNA.

After removal of 0 bases from V and 5 bases from J, the junction contained 7 bases not matched to a gene. The CDR3 covers 15 residues. Germline V gene data show CDR1 as SGHRS and CDR2 as YFSETQ. Original analysis: Amplification from reference gene primers served as the basis for estimated nucleated cell counts. Using immunoSEQ multiplex PCR, the repertoire was profiled, and TCRdb retains in-frame clones only, with some absent. Clonal size and the V and J genes are those of that table, whereas D and trimming came from the DNA. This sample has some 83,000 clones, with roughly nine tenths found just once.

This rearrangement joins TRBV5-1 to TRBJ2-7, with 8 bases lining up with TRBD2. Sequencing was done on a sample of peripheral blood. This receptor was obtained from a man between 45 and 60 years old with acute or convalescent COVID-19. CDR3 nucleotide sequence: TGCGCCAGCAGCTTGGCCGGGGGGGCGCGGAACGAGCAGTACTTC. Encoded protein: CASSLAGGARNEQYF.